Below, 22 T cell receptor beta chains from the same sample are listed, as sequenced in a study of blood T cell repertoires in COVID-19. This table comes from immunoSEQ multiplex PCR, and its TCRdb copy is limited to in-frame clones, with some not included. Found here are 85,000 or so clones, roughly 90% of them singletons; the top ten hold 25% to 35%. The sample taken for sequencing was peripheral blood. The receptors derive from a man over 45 with active or convalescent COVID-19.

In this sample, this clone turned up a few times. The V and J genes are TRBV21-1 and TRBJ1-1. TRBV21-1 is given as a pseudogene. This CDR3 is built from 15 residues. CDR3 in DNA: TGTGCCAGCAGCCGTAACTTGTGTATGAACACTGAAGCTTTCTTT. It is translated as CASSRNLCMNTEAFF.

This chain joins TRBV12-5 and TRBJ1-5, with D possibly matching TRBD1 (5 bases). V was shortened by 1 base and J by 0 bases, with 7 bases between the two germline ends. Germline CDR1 is LGHNT and CDR2 is FRNRAP. The length of the CDR3 is 15 residues. CDR3 sequence reads: CASGLGQGSNQPQHF. The DNA for the CDR3 is TGTGCTAGTGGTTTGGGGCAGGGTAGCAATCAGCCCCAGCATTTT.

The table lists this clone with a few counts. The rearrangement links TRBV11-2 to TRBJ2-7; 11 positions match TRBD2. Germline trimming cut 4 bases from V and 2 bases from J; bases unmatched to any gene: 10. The germline gives CDR1 SGHAT, CDR2 FQNNGV. The CDR3 sequence is 17 residues long. CDR3 DNA sequence: TGTGCCAGCAGCTCCCCCTGGGTAGCGGGAGGGACCTACGAGCAGTACTTC. It translates to CASSSPWVAGGTYEQYF.

The chain carries TRBV19 and TRBJ1-2; 8 nucleotides align to TRBD1. The germline CDR1 and CDR2 sequences are LNHDA and SQIVND (reference sequence). CDR3 length: 16 residues. The V segment lost 7 bases and the J segment 7 bases; nucleotides outside the gene matches: 17. The CDR3 here is CASMRLDRDLQGGYTF. In DNA form, the CDR3 reads TGTGCCAGTATGCGTCTGGACAGGGACCTTCAGGGTGGCTACACCTTC.

The CDR3 protein is CASGLRGGRGSNQPQHF. CDR3 in DNA: TGTGCTAGTGGTTTGCGGGGGGGGCGCGGTAGCAATCAGCCCCAGCATTTT. The chain employs TRBV12-5 and TRBJ1-5; TRBD1 is a possible D gene (6 bases). V lost 2 bases, J lost 0 bases, and 14 bases lay in between. Germline values: CDR1 LGHNT, CDR2 FRNRAP. CDR3 length equals 17 residues.

This clone was detected a few times. The chain is built from TRBV2 and TRBJ2-7; 12 bases match TRBD1. The CDR3 contains 18 residues. Germline V gene sequence: CDR1 SNHLY, CDR2 FYNNEI. Trimming removed 4 bases from V and 0 bases from J; junction bases left unmatched: 10. Written as DNA, the CDR3 is TGTGCCAGCAGTGGCCCTCCCGGGACAGGGGGCCTCTCCTACGAGCAGTACTTC. Translating it yields CASSGPPGTGGLSYEQYF.

The chain has TRBV5-1 and TRBJ2-7; a weak D match, TRBD2 (6 bases). The V gene's germline CDR1 is SGHRS and CDR2 YFSETQ. This CDR3 has 13 residues. V dropped 0 bases and J dropped 4 bases, with 8 bases sitting between them. Written as DNA, the CDR3 is TGCGCCAGCAGCTTGGGCGGGGATTACGAGCAGTACTTC. It is translated as CASSLGGDYEQYF.

This chain links TRBV2 with TRBJ1-1; 9 nucleotides line up with TRBD1. With V trimmed by 7 bases and J by 3 bases, 3 bases remained unmatched. This CDR3 is 13 amino acids long. Germline loops: CDR1 SNHLY, CDR2 FYNNEI. The CDR3 DNA is TGTGCCAGCATCAGGGACAGGGACACTGAAGCTTTCTTT. It specifies CASIRDRDTEAFF.

V is TRBV29-1 and J is TRBJ2-7, with D unresolved. This CDR3 has 13 amino acids. CDR1 and CDR2 (germline): SQVTM, ANQGSEA. Trimming shortened V by 4 bases and J by 0 bases, and 10 bases separated the two germline ends. The CDR3 DNA sequence: TGCAGCGTTGTTCTGGGCATCTCCTACGAGCAGTACTTC. Protein sequence: CSVVLGISYEQYF.

This clone occurred once. V usage is TRBV5-4 and J usage is TRBJ2-7; possible D gene TRBD2, 5 bases. Germline CDR1 SGHNT, CDR2 YYREEE (reference sequence). The CDR3 contains 14 residues. Trimming stripped 4 bases from V and 6 bases from J, with 17 bases between. The CDR3 DNA reads TGTGCCAGCAGCCCCGGGAAAGGATGGAGCGAGCAGTACTTC. Translation gives CASSPGKGWSEQYF.

V and J are TRBV29-1 and TRBJ2-3; 10 bases agree with TRBD2. Germline CDR1 reads SQVTM; CDR2 reads ANQGSEA. This CDR3 is 14 amino acids long. Germline trimming cut 4 bases from V and 6 bases from J; bases unmatched to any gene: 7. DNA of the CDR3: TGCAGCGTTGTTCCCCTAGCGGGGGCTGATACGCAGTATTTT. Translation: CSVVPLAGADTQYF.

V is TRBV2 and J is TRBJ1-1; D is undetermined. The CDR3 covers 10 residues. From germline, CDR1 is SNHLY and CDR2 FYNNEI. Trimming pared 7 bases from V and 7 bases from J, leaving 7 bases between. Here the CDR3 DNA reads TGTGCCAGCAACTCCTTTGAAGCTTTCTTT. Amino acid sequence: CASNSFEAFF.

This clone has a handful of counts. The gene calls are TRBV28 and TRBJ1-5; D perhaps matches TRBD1 (6 bases). The CDR3 spans 16 residues. Germline CDR1 and CDR2: MDHEN and SYDVKM. V was pared by 5 bases and J by 4 bases, with 18 bases between. For the CDR3, the DNA is TGTGCCAGCAGTAGCCTTGCGGGGGGCGCAAATCAGCCCCAGCATTTT. Translating it yields CASSSLAGGANQPQHF.

This chain connects TRBV29-1 to TRBJ2-2; 11 bases fit TRBD2. V shed 6 bases, J shed 5 bases, and the junction held 14 bases outside the gene matches. CDR1 SQVTM and CDR2 ANQGSEA come from the germline V gene. CDR3 length equals 17 residues. CDR3 DNA sequence: TGCAGCGTCCTCGGGGGGCTAGCGGGAGGTGGAACCGGGGAGCTGTTTTTT. Its translation is CSVLGGLAGGGTGELFF.

This chain uses TRBV5-4 with TRBJ1-2, with D possibly matching TRBD1 (6 bases). CDR1 is SGHNT, CDR2 YYREEE, per germline (reference sequence). The germline V and J ends were trimmed by 6 bases and 4 bases, with 13 bases remaining between them. This CDR3 is built from 13 residues. CDR3 sequence: CASTMRGGYGYTF. CDR3 nucleotide sequence: TGTGCCAGCACCATGAGGGGGGGCTATGGCTACACCTTC.

This clone was picked up a small number of times. The chain couples TRBV12-5 to TRBJ1-1; maybe TRBD1 (6 bases). The CDR3 runs to 13 residues. In germline, CDR1 is LGHNT, CDR2 FRNRAP. Trimming left V 6 bases short and J 5 bases short, with 13 bases between. The CDR3 bases are TGTGCTAGTGGCCTATTACAGGGTACTGAAGCTTTCTTT. Its protein is CASGLLQGTEAFF. Variable domain in full (rest from reference TRBV12-5 and TRBJ1-1): DARVTQTPRHKVTEMGQEVTMRCQPILGHNTVFWYRQTMMQGLELLAYFRNRAPLDDSGMPKDRFSAEMPDATLATLKIQPSEPRDSAVYFCASGLLQGTEAFFGQGTRLTVV.

The V call is TRBV19, the J call TRBJ1-6; D might be TRBD1 (5 bases). Trimming pared 1 base from V and 4 bases from J, leaving 8 bases between. Germline loops: CDR1 LNHDA, CDR2 SQIVND (reference sequence). The CDR3 loop spans 15 amino acids. In nucleotides, the CDR3 is TGTGCCAGTAGTATAGGACAGAAGTATAATTCACCCCTCCACTTT. Protein sequence: CASSIGQKYNSPLHF.

The rearrangement links TRBV9 to TRBJ1-1, with D unclear. V lost 1 base, J lost 1 base, and 5 bases lay in between. In germline, CDR1 is SGDLS, CDR2 YYNGEE. This CDR3 comprises 13 residues. The CDR3: CASSVSWNTEAFF. In nucleotides, the CDR3 is TGTGCCAGCAGCGTAAGCTGGAACACTGAAGCTTTCTTT.

In its sample, this clone was seen once. This rearrangement joins TRBV4-1 to TRBJ2-1; D possibly corresponds to TRBD2 (6 bases). V lost 3 bases and J lost 0, with 12 bases in between. This CDR3 region has 16 residues. Looked up from germline, CDR1 is MGHRA and CDR2 is YSYEKL. This chain's CDR3 is CASSQGGRSSYNEQFF. The CDR3 region has the DNA TGCGCCAGCAGCCAGGGGGGACGGAGCTCCTACAATGAGCAGTTCTTC.

CDR3 in amino acids: CASSVSTGQGITKPGEKLFF. The CDR3 coding sequence is TGTGCCAGCAGCGTAAGTACGGGACAGGGTATAACTAAACCCGGAGAAAAACTGTTTTTT. The V gene is TRBV9, the J gene TRBJ1-4; TRBD1 agrees at 9 bases. The CDR3 extends over 20 amino acids. The germline V gene encodes CDR1 SGDLS and CDR2 YYNGEE. V lost 1 base, J lost 8 bases, and 21 bases stayed unmatched.

The J gene is TRBJ2-1, the V gene TRBV9; D not resolved. Germline CDR1 reads SGDLS; CDR2 reads YYNGEE. The V end was cut by 0 bases, the J end by 7 bases, with 11 bases between. This CDR3 has 14 amino acids. The CDR3 protein is CASSVASAGNEQFF. CDR3 in DNA: TGTGCCAGCAGCGTAGCATCAGCCGGGAATGAGCAGTTCTTC.

This chain links TRBV27 with TRBJ1-4; D is unresolved. V dropped 4 bases and J dropped 6 bases, with 12 bases sitting between them. Germline CDR1 is MNHEY and CDR2 is SMNVEV (reference sequence). The CDR3 is 14 amino acids. In DNA, the CDR3 is TGTGCCAGCAGTTCCTCGCTCTCGGATGAAAAACTGTTTTTT. This translates into CASSSSLSDEKLFF.